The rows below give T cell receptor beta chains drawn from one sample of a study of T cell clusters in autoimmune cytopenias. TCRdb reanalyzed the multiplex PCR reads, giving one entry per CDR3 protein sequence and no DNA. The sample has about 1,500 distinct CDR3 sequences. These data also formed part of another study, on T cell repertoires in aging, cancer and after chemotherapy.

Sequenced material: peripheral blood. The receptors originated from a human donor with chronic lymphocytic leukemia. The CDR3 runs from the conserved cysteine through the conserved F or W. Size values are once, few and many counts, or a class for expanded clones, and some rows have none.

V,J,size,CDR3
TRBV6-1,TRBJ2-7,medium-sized,CASSDPGFEQYF
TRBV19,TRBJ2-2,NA,CASSMGDTGELFF
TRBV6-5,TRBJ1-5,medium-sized,CASSYRASNQPQHF
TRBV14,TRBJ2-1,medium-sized,CASSQDLIRGHNEQFF
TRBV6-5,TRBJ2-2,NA,CASSGLAGATGELFF
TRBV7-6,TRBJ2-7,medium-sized,CASSPGTGTYEQYF
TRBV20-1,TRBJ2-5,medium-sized,CSARSDPIGETQYF
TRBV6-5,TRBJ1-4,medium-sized,CASSYRGQEKLFF
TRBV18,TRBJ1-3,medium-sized,CASSPGQGSGNTIYF
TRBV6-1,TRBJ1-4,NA,CASSERSPRTGAKLFF
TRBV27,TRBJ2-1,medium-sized,CASSYPSGYNEQFF
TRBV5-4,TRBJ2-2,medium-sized,CASSWWGLTGELFF
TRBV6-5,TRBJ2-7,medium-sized,CASSHLPGTRDSEQYF
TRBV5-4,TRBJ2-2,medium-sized,CASSPGLAGTSGELFF
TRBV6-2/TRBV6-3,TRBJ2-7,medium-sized,CASSYWREKSNEQYF
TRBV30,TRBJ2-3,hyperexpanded,CAWSGGRGTDTQYF
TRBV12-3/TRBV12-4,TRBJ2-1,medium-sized,CASSLRRAGSSYNEQFF
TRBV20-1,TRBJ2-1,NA,CSATAGGNGEQFF
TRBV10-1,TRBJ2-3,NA,CASSESLTSTDTQYF
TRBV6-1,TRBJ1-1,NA,CASSEAWTPDNTEAFF
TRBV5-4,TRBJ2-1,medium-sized,CASSLGTGNEQFF
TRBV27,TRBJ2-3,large,CASSLWAADTQYF
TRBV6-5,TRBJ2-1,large,CASSRQVRSDEQFF
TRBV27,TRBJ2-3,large,CASVPLASTDTQYF
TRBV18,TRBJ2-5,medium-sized,CASSRSGLQETQYF
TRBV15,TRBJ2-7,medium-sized,CATSRDRGGLYF
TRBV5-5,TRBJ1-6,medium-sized,CASSSLGGAGSPLHF
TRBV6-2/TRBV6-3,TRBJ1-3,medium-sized,CASSQRPGGRNTIYF
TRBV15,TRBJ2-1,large,CATTALSSYNEQFF
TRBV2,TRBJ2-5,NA,CASSAHETQYF
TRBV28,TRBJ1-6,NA,CASSARLNINSPLHF
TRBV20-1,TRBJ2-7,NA,CSAKRGYEQYF
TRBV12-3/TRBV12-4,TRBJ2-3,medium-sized,CASSLGSTDTQYF
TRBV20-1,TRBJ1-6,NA,CSAPPEWGKSYNSPLHF
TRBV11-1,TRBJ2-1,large,CASSPRYNEQFF
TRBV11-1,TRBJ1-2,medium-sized,CASSLATEVYGYTF
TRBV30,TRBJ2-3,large,CAWGPGSTDTQYF
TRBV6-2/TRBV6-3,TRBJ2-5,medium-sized,CASRRTGDETQYF
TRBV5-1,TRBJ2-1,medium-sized,CASSLTGTAYEQFF
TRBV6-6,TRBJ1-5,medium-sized,CASSYGASNQPQHF
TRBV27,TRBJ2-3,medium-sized,CASSPDRGADTQYF
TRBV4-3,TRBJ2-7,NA,CASSPGSGLYEQYF
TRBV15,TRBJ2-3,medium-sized,CATSRGLAAGTDTQYF
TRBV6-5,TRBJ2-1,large,CASSRSFSGGDNEQFF
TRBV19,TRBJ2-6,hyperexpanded,CASSREGGSGANVLTF
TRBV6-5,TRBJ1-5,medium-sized,CASSYRRADSNQPQHF
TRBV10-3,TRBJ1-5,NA,CAISESSGRGDQPQHF
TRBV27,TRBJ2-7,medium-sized,CASTPGLAGIYEQYF